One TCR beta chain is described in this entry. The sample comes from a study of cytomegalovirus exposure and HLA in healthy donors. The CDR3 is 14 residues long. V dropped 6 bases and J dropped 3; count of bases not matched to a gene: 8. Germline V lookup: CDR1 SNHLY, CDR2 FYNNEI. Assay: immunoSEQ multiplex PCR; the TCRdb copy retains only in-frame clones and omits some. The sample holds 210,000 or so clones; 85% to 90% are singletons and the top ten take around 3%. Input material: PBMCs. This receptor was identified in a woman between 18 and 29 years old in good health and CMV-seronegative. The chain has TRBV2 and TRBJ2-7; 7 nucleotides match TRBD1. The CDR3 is CASRLTGPLYEQYF. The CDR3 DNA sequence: TGTGCCAGCAGATTGACAGGGCCTCTCTACGAGCAGTACTTC.